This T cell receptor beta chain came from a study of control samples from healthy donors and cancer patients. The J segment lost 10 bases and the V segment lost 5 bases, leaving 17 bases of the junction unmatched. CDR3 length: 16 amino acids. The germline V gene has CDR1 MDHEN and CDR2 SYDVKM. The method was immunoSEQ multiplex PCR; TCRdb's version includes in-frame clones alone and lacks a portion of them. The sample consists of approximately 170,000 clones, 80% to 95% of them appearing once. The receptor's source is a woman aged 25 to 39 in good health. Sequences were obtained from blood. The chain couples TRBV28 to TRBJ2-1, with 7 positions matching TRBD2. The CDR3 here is CASSMQLARDRQEQFF. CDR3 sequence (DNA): TGTGCCAGCAGTATGCAACTAGCGCGGGACCGGCAAGAGCAGTTCTTC.